This T cell receptor (beta chain) was profiled in a study of shared clonotypes between healthy human individuals (TCRdb year 2020). Background for the entire study: A couple of women and a few men aged 18 to 49 years were included in the cohort. Each donor's leukapheresis produced roughly between roughly 0.85 and 10 billion PBMCs. Libraries were prepared and TCR repertoires were sequenced by different laboratories using diverse techniques, in order to increase sequencing depth and limit assay-specific biases. For each donor, CD4 naive and CD4 memory were each given three plates, CD8 naive was given two plates, and CD8 memory was given one plate. To estimate repertoire size and how much clonotype sharing occurs between individuals, the study deeply sequenced the blood TCR repertoires of five healthy adults.

CD8 naive samples consisted of CD45RO-negative cells that were positively selected for CCR7, yielding a CD45RA+CCR7+ population without TemRA cells. Donors were healthy HIV-negative adults with no recently reported acute infections or vaccinations. Only Caucasian adults living in Nashville, Tennessee, USA were represented among the donors. After blood collection by leukapheresis, PBMCs were isolated using Ficoll-Histopaque density gradient centrifugation and then cryopreserved in the vapor phase of liquid nitrogen. Analytical flow cytometry was used to check the purity and quantity of each magnetically sorted T cell population. From each sorted fraction, genomic DNA was isolated and quantified by UV absorbance on a Nanodrop 2000c. The CDR3 goes from the cysteine to the phenylalanine over 14 residues. Of all the DNA, just the CDR3 is kept, 42 bases in frame from base 1. Based on the germline V gene (reference sequence), the CDR1 and CDR2 sequences are LNHNV and YYDKDF. V and J are trimmed by 3 bases and 7 bases, and the gene matches miss 9 bases of the junction.

Remarks on this clone: Its antigen is still unknown. No base quality information exists; no much larger clone differs at one position.

Beyond this particular receptor, the publication reports: Sampling was restricted to blood, and TCR repertoires in tissues likely differ from the TCR repertoires found in blood. Pairwise subsampling led to the expectation that sequencing depth would affect the degree of clonotype sharing among donors. Because the study included only a small number of donors, the genetic and exposure-history diversity represented was limited. Rarefaction of sorted-subset datasets indicated incomplete sequencing despite the large sequencing depth. Naive subsets generally had larger estimated clonotype richness than memory subsets did. Higher generation probabilities were observed for clonotypes shared by all four sorted-subset donors than for non-shared clonotypes. About 4.5% of naive CD4, 3.5% of naive CD8, roughly 2.4% of memory CD4, and around 0.4% of memory CD8 clonotypes were shared across a few donors.

Using the deep immunoSEQ assay, TCR CDR3 regions were amplified from genomic DNA by multiplex PCR. Extracted genomic DNA from each cell subset was distributed evenly across all wells of several immunoSEQ 96-well plates, and each plate was treated as a replicate. For sorted subsets, 200 ng of genomic DNA, equivalent to some 30,000 T cell genomes, went into each replicate PCR. The purified libraries were quantified using a Qubit 3.0 fluorometer, sized with a Bioanalyzer 2100, and then quantified again using the KAPA Library Quantification kit. A separate single-read 150-cycle Illumina NextSeq 550 flow cell was used to sequence each immunoSEQ 96-well plate. The authors' analysis ran thus. Because only junctional sequences without quality scores were contained in the immunoSEQ output, filtering matching that applied to full-length reads could not be performed. To assign V/J genes and CDR3, sequences were annotated using PyIR, a Python wrapper for IgBLAST v1.9, with IMGT germline references. Reads with weak V/J assignments (E-value above 1e-6), missing CDR3, stop codons, out-of-frame junctions, or ambiguous translated residues were removed. V3J clonotypes were defined as sequences sharing an identical inferred V gene, J gene, and CDR3 amino acid sequence. To compute the percentage overlap between repertoires, the number of shared unique clonotypes was divided by the size of the smaller repertoire. RTK rarefaction, the Chao1 estimator, and Recon v2.1 estimates of unobserved clonotypes were used to assess repertoire richness. For all TCRbeta clonotypes obtained by the gDNA method from a few donors, generation probabilities were computed with OLGA. The immuneACCESS repertoire file appears here via TCRdb, limited to in-frame rearrangements. These files lack a portion of the clones; in checked studies, under half of the deficit traces to unresolved V genes, and the cause of the others is not known. V, J and clone size derive from that table, while D and trimming were established from the DNA sequence. This sample comprises about 1,800,000 clones, about 95% of them detected only once. Jointly, the top ten make up roughly 1% of the sample.

The TCR sequence derives from a man in his late teens or twenties in good health. The sequencing sample was made of naive CD8+ T cells sorted from blood. The cell subset or site tag for this specimen amounts to: CD45RA+CCR7+. The rearrangement combines TRBV15 with TRBJ2-7; 7 bases in the junction line up with TRBD1. CDR3 reads: CATSRGRDSREQYF. The DNA sequence is TGTGCCACCAGCAGGGGACGGGACAGTCGGGAGCAGTACTTC.